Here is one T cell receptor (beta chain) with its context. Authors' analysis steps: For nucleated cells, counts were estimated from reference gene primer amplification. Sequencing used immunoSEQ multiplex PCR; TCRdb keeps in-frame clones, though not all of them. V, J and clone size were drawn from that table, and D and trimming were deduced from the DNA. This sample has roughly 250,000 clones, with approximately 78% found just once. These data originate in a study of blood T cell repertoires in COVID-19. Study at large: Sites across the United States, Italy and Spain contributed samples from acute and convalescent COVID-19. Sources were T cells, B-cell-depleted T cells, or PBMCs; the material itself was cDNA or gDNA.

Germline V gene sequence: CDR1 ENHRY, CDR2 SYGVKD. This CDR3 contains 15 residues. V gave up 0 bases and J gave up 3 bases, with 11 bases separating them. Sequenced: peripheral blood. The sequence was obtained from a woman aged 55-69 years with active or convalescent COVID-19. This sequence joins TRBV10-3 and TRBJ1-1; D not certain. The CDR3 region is CAISESGRSDTEAFF. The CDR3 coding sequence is TGTGCCATCAGTGAGTCGGGCAGGTCCGACACTGAAGCTTTCTTT.